The clone carrying this T cell receptor (beta chain) was detected a few times. Germline assignment: CDR1 MGHRA and CDR2 YSYEKL. After removal of 0 bases from V and 7 bases from J, the junction contained 20 bases not matched to a gene. This CDR3 has 20 residues. Clones were read by immunoSEQ multiplex PCR, and TCRdb kept only the in-frame ones, dropping some. The sample comprises a few hundred thousand clones, 70% to 80% of which are singletons, and around 3.2% rests with the top ten. The sample belongs to a study of blood T cell repertoires in COVID-19. Sequencing used peripheral blood. This chain connects TRBV4-1 to TRBJ2-1; 8 bases are a match to TRBD2. The source of this sequence is a woman older than 75 with acute or convalescent COVID-19. CDR3 residues: CASSQDKGSGKRAVGNEQFF. DNA of the CDR3: TGCGCCAGCAGCCAAGACAAGGGTAGCGGGAAGCGGGCGGTAGGGAATGAGCAGTTCTTC.